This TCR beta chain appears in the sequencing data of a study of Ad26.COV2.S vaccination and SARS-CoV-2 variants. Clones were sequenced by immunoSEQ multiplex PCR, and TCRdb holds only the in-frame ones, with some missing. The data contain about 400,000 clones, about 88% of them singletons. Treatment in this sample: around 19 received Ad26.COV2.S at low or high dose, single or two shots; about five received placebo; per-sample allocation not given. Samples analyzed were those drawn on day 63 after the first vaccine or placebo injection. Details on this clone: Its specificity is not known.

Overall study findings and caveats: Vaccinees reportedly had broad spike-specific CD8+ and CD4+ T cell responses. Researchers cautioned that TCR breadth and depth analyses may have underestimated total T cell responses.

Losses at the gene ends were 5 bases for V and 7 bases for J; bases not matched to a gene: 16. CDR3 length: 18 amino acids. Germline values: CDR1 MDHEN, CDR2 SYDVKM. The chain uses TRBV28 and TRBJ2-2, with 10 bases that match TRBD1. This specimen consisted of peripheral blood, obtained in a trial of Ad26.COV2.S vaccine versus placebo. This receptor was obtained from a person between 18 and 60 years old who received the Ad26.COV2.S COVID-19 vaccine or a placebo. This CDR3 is CASSPSDGTGERSGELFF. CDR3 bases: TGTGCCAGCAGTCCAAGTGACGGGACAGGGGAGAGGAGCGGGGAGCTGTTTTTT. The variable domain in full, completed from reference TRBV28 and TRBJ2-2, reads DVKVTQSSRYLVKRTGEKVFLECVQDMDHENMFWYRQDPGLGLRLIYFSYDVKMKEKGDIPEGYSVSREKKERFSLILESASTNQTSMYLCASSPSDGTGERSGELFFGEGSRLTVL.